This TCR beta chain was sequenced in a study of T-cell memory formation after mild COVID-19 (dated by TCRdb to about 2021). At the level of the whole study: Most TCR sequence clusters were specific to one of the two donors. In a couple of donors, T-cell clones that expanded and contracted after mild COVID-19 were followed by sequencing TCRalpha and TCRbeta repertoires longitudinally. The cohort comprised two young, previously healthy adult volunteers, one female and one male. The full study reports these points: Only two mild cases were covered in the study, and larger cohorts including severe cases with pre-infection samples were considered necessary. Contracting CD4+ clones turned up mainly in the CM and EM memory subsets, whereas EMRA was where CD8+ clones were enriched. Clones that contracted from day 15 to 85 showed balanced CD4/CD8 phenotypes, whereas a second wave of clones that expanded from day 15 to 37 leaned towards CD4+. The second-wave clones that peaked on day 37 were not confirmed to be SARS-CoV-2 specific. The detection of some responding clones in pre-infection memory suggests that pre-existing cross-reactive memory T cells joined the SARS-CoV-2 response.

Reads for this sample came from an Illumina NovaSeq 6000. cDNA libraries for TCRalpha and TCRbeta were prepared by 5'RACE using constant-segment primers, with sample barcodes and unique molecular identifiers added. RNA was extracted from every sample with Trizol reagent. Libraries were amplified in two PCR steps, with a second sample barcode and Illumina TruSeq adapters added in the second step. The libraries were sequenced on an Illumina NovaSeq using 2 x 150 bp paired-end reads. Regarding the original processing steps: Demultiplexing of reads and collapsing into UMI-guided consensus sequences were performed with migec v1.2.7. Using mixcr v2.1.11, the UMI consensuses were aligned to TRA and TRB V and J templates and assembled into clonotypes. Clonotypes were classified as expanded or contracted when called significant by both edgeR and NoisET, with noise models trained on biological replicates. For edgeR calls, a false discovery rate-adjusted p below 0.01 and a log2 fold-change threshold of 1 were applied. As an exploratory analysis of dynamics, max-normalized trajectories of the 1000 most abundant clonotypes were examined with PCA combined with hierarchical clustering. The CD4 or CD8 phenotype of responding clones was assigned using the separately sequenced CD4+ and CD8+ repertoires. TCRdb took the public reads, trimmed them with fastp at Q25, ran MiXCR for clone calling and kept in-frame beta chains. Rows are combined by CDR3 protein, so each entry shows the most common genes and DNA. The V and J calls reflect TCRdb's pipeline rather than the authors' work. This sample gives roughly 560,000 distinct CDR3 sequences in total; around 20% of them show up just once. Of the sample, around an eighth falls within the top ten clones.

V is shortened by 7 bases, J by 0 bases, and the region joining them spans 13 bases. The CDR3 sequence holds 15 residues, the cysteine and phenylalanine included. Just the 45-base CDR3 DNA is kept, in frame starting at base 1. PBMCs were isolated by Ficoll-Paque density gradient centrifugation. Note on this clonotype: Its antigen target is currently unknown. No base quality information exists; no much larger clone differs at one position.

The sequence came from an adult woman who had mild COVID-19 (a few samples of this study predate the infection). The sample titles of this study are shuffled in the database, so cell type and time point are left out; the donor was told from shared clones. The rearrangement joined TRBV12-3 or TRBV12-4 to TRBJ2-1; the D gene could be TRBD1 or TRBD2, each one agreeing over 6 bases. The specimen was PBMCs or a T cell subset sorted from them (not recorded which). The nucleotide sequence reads TGTGCCAGCAACCTCGGAGGGGGCTCCTACAATGAGCAGTTCTTC. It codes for CASNLGGGSYNEQFF.